This record looks at one TCR beta chain sequence and its context. The specificity of this receptor is unknown. Base qualities are not provided; no much larger clone lies one nucleotide away. Deletion took 7 bases off V and 3 bases off J, with a span of 22 bases between the germline ends. CDR1 and CDR2 are read off the germline V gene as MDHEN and SYDVKM. CDR3 length: 17 amino acids, cysteine to phenylalanine. Only the CDR3 part of the read is kept: 51 bases, read in frame from the first base. TCR CDR3 regions were amplified from genomic DNA by multiplex PCR using the deep immunoSEQ assay. Extracted genomic DNA from each cell subset was distributed evenly across all wells of several immunoSEQ 96-well plates, and each plate was treated as a replicate. For sorted subsets, about 220 ng of genomic DNA, equivalent to around 29,000 T cell genomes, went into each replicate PCR. Purified libraries were measured with a Qubit 3.0 fluorometer, size-checked on a Bioanalyzer 2100, and measured again with the KAPA Library Quantification kit. A separate single-read 150-cycle Illumina NextSeq 550 flow cell was used to sequence each immunoSEQ 96-well plate. The published analysis was carried out like this. The immunoSEQ output contained only junctional sequences without quality scores, so filtering could not match that applied to full-length reads. Sequences were annotated with PyIR, a Python wrapper for IgBLAST v1.9, using IMGT germline references to assign V/J genes and CDR3. Any read was removed if the V/J assignment was weak (E-value above 1e-6), the CDR3 was missing, or the read contained stop codons, out-of-frame junctions, or ambiguous translated residues. V3J clonotypes were defined as sequences sharing an identical inferred V gene, J gene, and CDR3 amino acid sequence. To compute the percentage overlap between repertoires, the number of shared unique clonotypes was divided by the size of the smaller repertoire. Three approaches were used to assess repertoire richness: RTK rarefaction, the Chao1 estimator, and Recon v2.1 estimates of unobserved clonotypes. OLGA was used to compute generation probabilities for all TCRbeta clonotypes that the gDNA method yielded from a handful of donors. This is the immuneACCESS table as TCRdb keeps it, with only in-frame sequences that have V and J called. A part of the clones is gone; compared with another copy, unresolved V genes explain less than half, and the rest is unexplained. Clone size and the V and J calls come from that table; the DNA yielded D and trimming. The sample contains 650,000 to 750,000 clones, about three quarters of them found a single time. Of the sample, about 1.8% falls within the top ten clones.

Healthy HIV-negative adults with no recently reported acute infections or vaccinations were included as donors. Every donor was a Caucasian adult residing in Nashville, Tennessee, USA. CD4+ T cells were enriched through magnetic negative selection, after which naive cells were positively selected on CD45RA and the remaining negative fraction served as the memory subset. Blood was obtained by leukapheresis, after which PBMCs were separated by Ficoll-Histopaque density gradient centrifugation and cryopreserved in liquid nitrogen vapor phase. Purity and quantity of every magnetically sorted T cell population were checked by analytical flow cytometry. Genomic DNA was isolated from each sorted fraction and quantified by UV absorbance on a Nanodrop 2000c. The entry originates in a study of shared clonotypes between healthy human individuals (dated by TCRdb to the early 2020s). Study-wide context: The cohort comprised a couple of women and a few men aged 18 to 49 years. Libraries were prepared and TCR repertoires were sequenced by different laboratories using diverse techniques, in order to increase sequencing depth and limit assay-specific biases. Leukapheresis yielded between about 0.85 and 10 billion PBMCs per donor. For each donor, CD4 naive and CD4 memory were each run on three plates, CD8 naive on two plates, and CD8 memory on one plate. Blood TCR repertoires of about five healthy adults were deeply sequenced to estimate repertoire size and the extent of clonotype sharing between individuals. The paper as a whole reports these results and caveats: Rarefaction of sorted-subset datasets indicated incomplete sequencing despite the large sequencing depth. Higher generation probabilities were observed for clonotypes shared by all four sorted-subset donors than for non-shared clonotypes. The genetic and exposure-history diversity represented was limited by the small number of donors. Only blood was sampled, and tissue TCR repertoires likely differ from those in blood. Roughly 5.2% of naive CD4, more than 3% of naive CD8, roughly 2.5% of memory CD4, and 0.35% to 0.4% of memory CD8 clonotypes were shared across a few donors. Naive subsets generally had larger estimated clonotype richness than memory subsets. Based on pairwise subsampling, the degree of clonotype sharing among donors was expected to be affected by sequencing depth.

The V and J genes are TRBV28 and TRBJ2-1; perhaps TRBD2 is the D gene, with 6 bases matching. Material: memory CD4+ T cells sorted from blood. This specimen's cell subset or site label, per the study, means: CD45RA-negative fraction. The TCR comes from a woman aged 25 to 39 in good health. The nucleotide sequence is given as TGTGCCAGCAAGTTCTCCCCACTTAGGGGACTCTACAATGAGCAGTTCTTC. Its translation reads: CASKFSPLRGLYNEQFF.